Each of the 15 T cell receptor beta chains below was sequenced from the same sample in a study of blood T cell repertoires in COVID-19 (dated by TCRdb to the early 2020s). The library was prepared using the immunoSEQ multiplex PCR assay. TCRdb's version of the immuneACCESS table is confined to in-frame rearrangements and falls short of the full clone set. An unresolved V gene accounts for under half of the shortfall where checked; the remainder is of unknown origin. This sample has 220,000 or so clones in its table, and roughly 80% of those were observed once. The biggest ten clones account for 8% to 10% of the sample. The sequencing sample was made of peripheral blood. The receptors come from an elderly woman with COVID-19, enrolled during active disease.

The chain employs TRBV27 and TRBJ1-5; D is perhaps TRBD1 (6 bases). The CDR3 spans 15 residues. Germline-derived CDR1 and CDR2 are MNHEY and SMNVEV (reference sequence). The V end was cut by 5 bases, the J end by 4 bases, with 15 bases between. CDR3 in amino acids: CASSTRTVINQPQHF. CDR3 nucleotide sequence: TGTGCCAGCAGTACTCGGACAGTCATAAATCAGCCCCAGCATTTT.

This chain links TRBV11-2 with TRBJ2-4, with TRBD1 as a possible D gene (5 bases). Trimming removed 2 bases from V and 0 bases from J, with 11 bases in between. The V gene's germline CDR1 is SGHAT and CDR2 FQNNGV. CDR3 length: 16 amino acids. The CDR3 sequence: CASSLTGRAAKNIQYF. The CDR3 nucleotides read TGTGCCAGCAGCTTAACCGGCAGGGCAGCCAAAAACATTCAGTACTTC.

The CDR3 is CASSLRRSNSNQPQHF. The CDR3 coding sequence is TGTGCCAGCAGCTTGAGGAGGAGTAATAGCAATCAGCCCCAGCATTTT. The chain employs TRBV12-1 and TRBJ1-5. TRBV12-1 is a documented pseudogene. The CDR3 runs to 16 residues.

This sequence joins TRBV24-1 and TRBJ2-3, with D hard to call. From germline, CDR1 is KGHDR and CDR2 SFDVKD. This CDR3 is built from 16 residues. The V end lost 9 bases, the J end lost 2 bases, and 20 bases lay between the germline ends. The CDR3 loop reads CATASVGADYTDTQYF. The CDR3 region has the DNA TGTGCCACCGCTTCGGTGGGTGCGGATTACACAGATACGCAGTATTTT.

Here the CDR3 reads CASSPDRGTEAFF. Written as DNA, the CDR3 is TGTGCCAGCTCACCAGACAGGGGTACTGAAGCTTTCTTT. The rearrangement uses TRBV18 and TRBJ1-1, with 8 bases matching TRBD1. Unmatched junction bases numbered 1, after V lost 2 bases and J lost 5 bases. This CDR3 spans 13 amino acids. Germline V CDR1 and CDR2: KGHSH, LQKENI.

There are a few counts of this clone. The chain is built from TRBV30 and TRBJ2-5, with TRBD1 identical over 8 bases. The J segment lost 7 bases and the V segment lost 8 bases, leaving 12 bases of the junction unmatched. CDR3 length: 13 residues. Germline CDR1 GTSNPN, CDR2 SVGIG (reference sequence). The CDR3, as DNA: TGTGCCCGTGGGGGGCAGGGGGCCGGGACCCAGTACTTC. This codes for CARGGQGAGTQYF.

The chain links TRBV6-4 to TRBJ2-1, with 8 bases aligning to TRBD2. The ends lost 6 bases at V and 7 bases at J; junction bases unmatched: 14. Germline V CDR1 and CDR2: MRHNA, SNTAGT. The CDR3 is made up of 16 amino acids. This CDR3 is CASSGLGGAAKNEQFF. CDR3 nucleotide sequence: TGTGCCAGCAGCGGCCTCGGGGGGGCGGCCAAGAATGAGCAGTTCTTC.

The chain is built from TRBV6-5 and TRBJ2-3; 9 bases line up with TRBD2. With 3 bases clipped from V and 3 bases from J, the junction kept 7 bases outside the gene matches. The CDR3 is 16 residues long. Looked up from germline, CDR1 is MNHEY and CDR2 is SVGAGI. CDR3: CASSYRGTSLTDTQYF. The DNA for the CDR3 is TGTGCCAGCAGTTATCGCGGGACTAGCTTGACAGATACGCAGTATTTT.

The chain couples TRBV30 to TRBJ1-1, with D maybe TRBD1 (5 bases). This CDR3 comprises 17 residues. Between the trimmed V and J ends, which lost 5 bases and 1 base, there was a span of 23 bases. Germline V lookup: CDR1 GTSNPN, CDR2 SVGIG (reference sequence). The CDR3 DNA sequence: TGTGCCTGGGAGTCCGGGGGGGTATCTTTTTCGAACACTGAAGCTTTCTTT. Residues: CAWESGGVSFSNTEAFF. Full variable domain (outside the CDR3, taken from reference TRBV30 and TRBJ1-1): SQTIHQWPATLVQPVGSPLSLECTVEGTSNPNLYWYRQAAGRGLQLLFYSVGIGQISSEVPQNLSASRPQDRQFILSSKKLLLSDSGFYLCAWESGGVSFSNTEAFFGQGTRLTVV.

This chain uses TRBV15 with TRBJ1-4; TRBD1 is a possible D gene (5 bases). Trimming shortened V by 8 bases and J by 4 bases, and 11 bases separated the two germline ends. Germline lookup yields CDR1 LNHNV and CDR2 YYDKDF (reference sequence). The CDR3 runs 13 residues. In DNA form, the CDR3 reads TGTGCCACCGCCAGACAGAATAATGAAAAACTGTTTTTT. It yields the protein CATARQNNEKLFF.

This chain links TRBV30 with TRBJ1-4, with 8 bases fitting TRBD1. The V and J ends lost 4 bases and 5 bases, in that order; junction bases with no gene match: 6. The CDR3 has 14 amino acids. Germline V lookup: CDR1 GTSNPN, CDR2 SVGIG (reference sequence). The CDR3 bases are TGTGCCTGGACCCGGACAGGGTCAAATGAAAAACTGTTTTTT. It codes for CAWTRTGSNEKLFF.

This chain connects TRBV5-4 to TRBJ1-2; D may be TRBD1 (6 bases). Trimming cost V 0 bases and J 7 bases, with 10 bases left between them. CDR1 is SGHNT, CDR2 YYREEE, per germline (reference sequence). The CDR3 sequence is 13 residues long. CDR3 DNA sequence: TGTGCCAGCAGCTTGGACAGGGAGGGTGGCTACACCTTC. This codes for CASSLDREGGYTF.

This clone was detected a few times. The V and J genes are TRBV12-2 and TRBJ1-1; TRBD1 is the table's D call, not checked against the DNA. TRBV12-2 is classified as a pseudogene. The CDR3 totals 16 residues. In nucleotides, the CDR3 is TGTGCAAGTCGCACCCGACAGGGGGAATCGAACACTGAAGCTTTCTTT. Translation gives CASRTRQGESNTEAFF.

Only a few counts were recorded for this clone. The V gene is TRBV28, the J gene TRBJ2-5; D perhaps matches TRBD2 (6 bases). CDR3 length equals 16 residues. V was trimmed by 6 bases and J by 1 base, leaving 18 bases between them. Germline V gives CDR1 MDHEN, CDR2 SYDVKM. CDR3 in DNA: TGTGCCAGCAGCCTCTGGGGTAGCGGACGCCAAGAGACCCAGTACTTC. It translates to CASSLWGSGRQETQYF.

This chain links TRBV2 with TRBJ1-5; a weak D match, TRBD1 (5 bases). Germline values: CDR1 SNHLY, CDR2 FYNNEI. The CDR3 totals 14 residues. V lost 5 bases and J 1 base, leaving 9 bases between the germline ends. The DNA for the CDR3 is TGTGCCAGCAGTAATCAGGGCAGCAATCAGCCCCAGCATTTT. It translates to CASSNQGSNQPQHF.